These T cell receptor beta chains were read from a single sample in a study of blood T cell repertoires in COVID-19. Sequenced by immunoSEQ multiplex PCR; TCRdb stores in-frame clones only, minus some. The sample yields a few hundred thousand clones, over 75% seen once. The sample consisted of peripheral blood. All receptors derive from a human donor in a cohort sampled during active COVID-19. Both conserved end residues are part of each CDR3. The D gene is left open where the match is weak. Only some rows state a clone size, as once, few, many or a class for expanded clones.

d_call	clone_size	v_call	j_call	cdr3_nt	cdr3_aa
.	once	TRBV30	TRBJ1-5	TGTGCCTGGAGTGGTGGGGGGACTCAGCCCCAGCATTTT	CAWSGGGTQPQHF
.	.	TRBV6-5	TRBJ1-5	TGTGCCAGCAGCTGGTTAGATAGCAATCAGCCCCAGCATTTT	CASSWLDSNQPQHF
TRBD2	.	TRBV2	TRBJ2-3	TGTGCCAGCAGAAGACTAGCGGGGGACACAGATACGCAGTATTTT	CASRRLAGDTDTQYF
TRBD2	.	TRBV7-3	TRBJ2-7	TGTGCCAGCAGCTCAATATGGGGACTAGCGGGAACCCCCTCCTACGAGCAGTACTTC	CASSSIWGLAGTPSYEQYF
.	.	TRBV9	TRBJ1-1	TGTGCCAGCAGCGTAGCAGCGGTGTCCACTGAAGCTTTCTTT	CASSVAAVSTEAFF
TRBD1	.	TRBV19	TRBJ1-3	TGTGCCAGTAGTCCGACAGGGGCTGGAAACACCATATATTTT	CASSPTGAGNTIYF
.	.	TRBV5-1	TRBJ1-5	TGCGCCAGCAGCTTGTTGGGGGAGGGCAATCAGCCCCAGCATTTT	CASSLLGEGNQPQHF
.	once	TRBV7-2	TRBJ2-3	TGTGCCAGCAGCCCGGACACGAACACAGATACGCAGTATTTT	CASSPDTNTDTQYF
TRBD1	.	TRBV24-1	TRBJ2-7	TGTGCCACCAGTGGGGACAGGGGCCACGAGCAGTACTTC	CATSGDRGHEQYF
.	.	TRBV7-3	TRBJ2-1	TGTGCCAGCAGCAGATCCGGGACTCCTAACAATGAGCAGTTCTTC	CASSRSGTPNNEQFF
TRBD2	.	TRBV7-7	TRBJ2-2	TGTGCTAGCAGCCCCGCAGCGGGAGTAAACACCGGGGAGCTGTTTTTT	CASSPAAGVNTGELFF
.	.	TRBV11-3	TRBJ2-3	TGTGCCAGCAGCTCTCGGGGGGCACTCACCAACACTCCTAGCACAGATACGCAGTATTTT	CASSSRGALTNTPSTDTQYF
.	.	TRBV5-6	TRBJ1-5	TGTGCCAGCAGCCCTTGGGTCTCCAGCCGCGGTCAGCCCCAGCATTTT	CASSPWVSSRGQPQHF
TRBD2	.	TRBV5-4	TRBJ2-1	TGTGCCAGCAGCCTCCGACTAGCGGCCACCTACAATGAGCAGTTCTTC	CASSLRLAATYNEQFF
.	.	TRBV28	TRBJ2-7	TGTGCCAGCACCCCCTGGGGAGGTACCTACGAGCAGTACTTC	CASTPWGGTYEQYF
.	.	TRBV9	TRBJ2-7	TGTGCCAGCAGCCCCCACGAAAGCCGCAGGGCCCACTCCTACGAGCAGTACTTC	CASSPHESRRAHSYEQYF
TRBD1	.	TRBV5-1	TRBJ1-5	TGCGCCAGCAGCTTGGAGGGGACAGGGTCACGCAATCAGCCCCAGCATTTT	CASSLEGTGSRNQPQHF
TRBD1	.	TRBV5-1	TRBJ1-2	TGCGCCAGCAGCTTGGAGGTCAGGGGGAGAGGCTACACCTTC	CASSLEVRGRGYTF
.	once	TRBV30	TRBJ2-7	TGTGCCTGGAGTGTACGAGGGGGAGAGCAGTACTTC	CAWSVRGGEQYF
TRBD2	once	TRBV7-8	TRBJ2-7	TGTGCCAGCAGCCCCGGGACTAGGGTGGGCGAGCAGTACTTC	CASSPGTRVGEQYF
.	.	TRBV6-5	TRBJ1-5	TGTGCCAGCAGTTACTCCAGGAATAGCAATCAGCCCCAGCATTTT	CASSYSRNSNQPQHF
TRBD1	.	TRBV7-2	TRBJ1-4	TGTGCCAGCAGCTTAACAGGGGGCGCGACTAATGAAAAACTGTTTTTT	CASSLTGGATNEKLFF
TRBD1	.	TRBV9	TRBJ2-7	TGTGCCAGCAGCGTAATTAAGATGAGGACAGGTTCGAGAGAGCAGTACTTC	CASSVIKMRTGSREQYF
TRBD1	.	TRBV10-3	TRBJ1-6	TGTGCCATCAGTGAAAGTGGGGTTGGGACAGCCTACATTCCCCTCCACTTT	CAISESGVGTAYIPLHF
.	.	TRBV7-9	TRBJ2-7	TGTGCCAGCAGCGCTTGGGACTCCGTGGCGGGCGAGCAGTACTTC	CASSAWDSVAGEQYF
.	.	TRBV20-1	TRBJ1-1	TGCAGTGCTAGTGAGCTTAGGAACACTGAAGCTTTCTTT	CSASELRNTEAFF
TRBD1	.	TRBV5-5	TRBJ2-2	TGTGCCAGCAGCTTGGTGCCTCAGGGGGCCAGCGGGGAGCTGTTTTTT	CASSLVPQGASGELFF
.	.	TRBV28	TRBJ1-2	TGTGCCAGCAGTCTCCCAGGATCCCCCTCGGGCTACACCTTC	CASSLPGSPSGYTF
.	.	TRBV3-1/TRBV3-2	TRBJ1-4	TGTGCCAGCAGCCTTAATAATAGGGGGTCTAATGAAAAACTGTTTTTT	CASSLNNRGSNEKLFF
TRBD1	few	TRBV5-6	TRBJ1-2	TGTGCCAGCAGCTGGGATGGACAGGGGGTCAACTATGGCTACACCTTC	CASSWDGQGVNYGYTF
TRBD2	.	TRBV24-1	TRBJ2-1	TGTGCCACCAGTGATCCAGGACTAGAATCCCCGAGTGAGCAGTTCTTC	CATSDPGLESPSEQFF
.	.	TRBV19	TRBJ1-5	TGTGCCAGTAGTATACTCCGGGAGGGGGAAAATCAGCCCCAGCATTTT	CASSILREGENQPQHF
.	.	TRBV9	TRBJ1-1	TGTGCCAGCAGCTCACGCCTCGAGGGCCTAATTCCGGCTGAAGCTTTCTTT	CASSSRLEGLIPAEAFF
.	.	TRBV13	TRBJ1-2	TGTGCCAGCAGCTTAGCCCACCTTCGGGTGGAAAACTATGGCTACACCTTC	CASSLAHLRVENYGYTF
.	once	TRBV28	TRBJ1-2	TGTGCCAGCAGTGTCCAACAGGGTGGCTACACCTTC	CASSVQQGGYTF
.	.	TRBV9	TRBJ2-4	TGTGCCAGCAGCGTACCCAACCCGGCGGAAAGAACCCTAGCCAAAAACATTCAGTACTTC	CASSVPNPAERTLAKNIQYF
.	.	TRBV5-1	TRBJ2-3	TGCGCCAGCAGCCTACCCACAGATACGCAGTATTTT	CASSLPTDTQYF
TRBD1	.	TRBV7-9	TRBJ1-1	TGTGCCAGCAGCTTAAATCACCAGGGGGCTGAAGCTTTCTTT	CASSLNHQGAEAFF
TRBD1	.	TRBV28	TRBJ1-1	TGTGCCAGCAATTCCGGGCAGGGGGCCGCTGAAGCTTTCTTT	CASNSGQGAAEAFF
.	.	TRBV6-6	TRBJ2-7	TGTGCCAGCAGTTACGGCATCAGGGGCGGAACCTACGAGCAGTACTTC	CASSYGIRGGTYEQYF
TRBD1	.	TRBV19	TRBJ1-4	TGTGCCAGTAGTTCGGGAGACAGGGATGAAAAACTGTTTTTT	CASSSGDRDEKLFF
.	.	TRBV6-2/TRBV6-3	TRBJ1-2	TGTGCCAGCAGTTACGCGGGTAACTATGGCTACACCTTC	CASSYAGNYGYTF
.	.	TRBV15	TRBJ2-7	TGTGCCACCAGCAGTGAACAGGGAATCTACGAGCAGTACTTC	CATSSEQGIYEQYF
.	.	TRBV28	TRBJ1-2	TGTGCCAGCAGTTTATATCGTAGTTCTCCGAGCGGCTACACCTTC	CASSLYRSSPSGYTF
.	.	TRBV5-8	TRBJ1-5	TGTGCCAGCAGCCCTGGTCGGGTTCAGCCCCAGCATTTT	CASSPGRVQPQHF
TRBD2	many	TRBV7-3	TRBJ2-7	TGTGCCAGCAGCTTACTAGCGGGAGCCAACGAGCAGTACTTC	CASSLLAGANEQYF
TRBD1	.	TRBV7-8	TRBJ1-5	TGTGCCAGCAGCTTAAGCGTGACAGGGGGAATCAATCAGCCCCAGCATTTT	CASSLSVTGGINQPQHF
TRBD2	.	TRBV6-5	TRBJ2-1	TGTGCCAGCAAGGGACTAGCGGATTCCCATGAGCAGTTCTTC	CASKGLADSHEQFF